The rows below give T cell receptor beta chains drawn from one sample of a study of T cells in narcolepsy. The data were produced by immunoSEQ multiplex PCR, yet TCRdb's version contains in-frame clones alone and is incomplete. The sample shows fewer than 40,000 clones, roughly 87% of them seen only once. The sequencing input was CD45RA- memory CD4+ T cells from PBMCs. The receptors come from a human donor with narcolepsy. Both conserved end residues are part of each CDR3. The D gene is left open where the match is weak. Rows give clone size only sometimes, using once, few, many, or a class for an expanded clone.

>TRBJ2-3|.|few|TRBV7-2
CASSLDQVSDTQYF
TGTGCCAGCAGCTTAGATCAAGTAAGCGATACGCAGTATTTT
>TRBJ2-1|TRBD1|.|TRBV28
CASRPGTDEQFF
TGTGCCAGCCGGCCAGGGACAGATGAGCAGTTCTTC
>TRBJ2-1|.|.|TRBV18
CASLLQKGSDEQFF
TGTGCCAGCCTTTTACAGAAGGGGAGCGATGAGCAGTTCTTC
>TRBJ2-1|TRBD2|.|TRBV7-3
CASSLRAGLGYNEQFF
TGTGCCAGCAGCTTAAGGGCGGGACTAGGATACAATGAGCAGTTCTTC
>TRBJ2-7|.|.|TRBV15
CATSRQGGTHEQYF
TGTGCCACCAGCAGACAAGGGGGGACCCACGAGCAGTACTTC
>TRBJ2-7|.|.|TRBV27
CASSLYPPPSPPSYEQYF
TGTGCCAGCAGTTTATATCCCCCCCCCTCCCCTCCATCCTACGAGCAGTACTTC
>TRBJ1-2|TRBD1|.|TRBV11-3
CASSPAWTGHGYTF
TGTGCCAGCAGCCCTGCCTGGACAGGGCATGGCTACACCTTC
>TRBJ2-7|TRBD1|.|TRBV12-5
CASGLSRRQGMNEQYF
TGTGCTAGTGGTTTGTCAAGACGACAGGGGATGAACGAGCAGTACTTC
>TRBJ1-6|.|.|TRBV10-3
CAIRVESTGHNSPLHF
TGTGCCATCAGGGTCGAGTCTACAGGACATAATTCACCCCTCCACTTT
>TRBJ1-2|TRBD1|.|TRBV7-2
CASNLDRDGSVGGYTF
TGTGCCAGCAACCTTGACAGGGACGGTTCCGTGGGAGGCTACACCTTC
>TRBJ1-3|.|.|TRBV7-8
CASSLRDGQNTIYF
TGTGCCAGCAGCCTCCGGGACGGCCAAAACACCATATATTTT
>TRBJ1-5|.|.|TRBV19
CASSIDMTAPDQPQHF
TGTGCCAGTAGTATAGATATGACAGCGCCTGATCAGCCCCAGCATTTT
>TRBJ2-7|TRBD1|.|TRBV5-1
CASSLLGTGGYEQYF
TGCGCCAGCAGCTTGCTTGGGACAGGGGGCTACGAGCAGTACTTC
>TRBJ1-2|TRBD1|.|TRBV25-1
CASSGIGGTRGYTF
TGTGCCAGCAGTGGGATAGGGGGCACGCGTGGCTACACCTTC